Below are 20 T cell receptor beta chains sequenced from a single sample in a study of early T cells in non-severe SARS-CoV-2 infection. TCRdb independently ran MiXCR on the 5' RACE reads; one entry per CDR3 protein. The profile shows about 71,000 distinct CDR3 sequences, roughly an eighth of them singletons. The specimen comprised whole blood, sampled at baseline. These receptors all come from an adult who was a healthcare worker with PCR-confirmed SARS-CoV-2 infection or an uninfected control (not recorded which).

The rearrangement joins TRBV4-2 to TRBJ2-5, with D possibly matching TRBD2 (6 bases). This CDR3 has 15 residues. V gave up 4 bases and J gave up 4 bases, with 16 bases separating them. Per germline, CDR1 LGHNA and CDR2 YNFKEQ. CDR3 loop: CASSRGGGSSETQYF. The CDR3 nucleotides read TGTGCCAGCAGCCGCGGTGGAGGGAGTTCAGAGACCCAGTACTTC.

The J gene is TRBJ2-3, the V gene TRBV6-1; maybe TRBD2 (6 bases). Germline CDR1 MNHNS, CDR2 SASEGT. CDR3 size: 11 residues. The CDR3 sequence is CAGGVGDTQYF. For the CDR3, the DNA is TGTGCGGGGGGAGTTGGGGATACGCAGTATTTT.

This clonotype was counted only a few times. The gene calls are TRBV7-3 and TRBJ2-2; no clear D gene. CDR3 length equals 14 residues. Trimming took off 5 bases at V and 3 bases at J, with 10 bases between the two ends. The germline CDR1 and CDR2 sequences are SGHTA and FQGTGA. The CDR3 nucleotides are TGTGCCAGCAGCCCAACCCGGGACACCGGGGAGCTGTTTTTT. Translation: CASSPTRDTGELFF.

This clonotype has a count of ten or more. In DNA, the CDR3 is TGTGCCAGCAGCCCAGGTACTAGCGGGGGAGCAAATGAGCAGTTCTTC. Amino acid sequence: CASSPGTSGGANEQFF. The gene calls are TRBV11-2 and TRBJ2-1, with 11 bases lining up with TRBD2. Germline CDR1 SGHAT, CDR2 FQNNGV. Trimming at V came to 5 bases and at J to 7 bases, leaving 10 bases not matched to a gene. The CDR3 spans 16 residues.

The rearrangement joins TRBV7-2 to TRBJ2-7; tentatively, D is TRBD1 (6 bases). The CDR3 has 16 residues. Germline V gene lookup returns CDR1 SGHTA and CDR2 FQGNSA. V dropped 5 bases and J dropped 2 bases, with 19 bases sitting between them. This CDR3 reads CASSPGGQARTYEQYF. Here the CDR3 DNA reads TGTGCCAGCAGCCCTGGGGGACAAGCTAGAACCTACGAGCAGTACTTC.

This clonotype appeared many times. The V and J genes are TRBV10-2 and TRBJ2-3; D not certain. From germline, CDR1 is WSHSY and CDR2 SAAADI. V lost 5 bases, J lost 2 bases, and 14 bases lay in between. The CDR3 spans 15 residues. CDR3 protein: CASSLTSVNTDTQYF. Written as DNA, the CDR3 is TGCGCCAGCAGTCTGACAAGCGTGAACACAGATACGCAGTATTTT.

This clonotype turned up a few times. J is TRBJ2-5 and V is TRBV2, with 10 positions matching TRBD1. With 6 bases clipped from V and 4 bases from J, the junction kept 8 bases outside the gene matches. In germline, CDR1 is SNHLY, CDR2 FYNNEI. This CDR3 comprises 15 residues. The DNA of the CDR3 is TGTGCCAGCAGCGTAGACGGACAGGGGGGAGAGACCCAGTACTTC. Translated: CASSVDGQGGETQYF.

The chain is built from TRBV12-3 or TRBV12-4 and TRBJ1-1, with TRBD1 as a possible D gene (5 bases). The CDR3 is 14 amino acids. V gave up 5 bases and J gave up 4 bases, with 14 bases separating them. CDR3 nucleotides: TGTGCCAGCAGTGGGGGAGTAGGAGGCACTGAAGCTTTCTTT. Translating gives CASSGGVGGTEAFF.

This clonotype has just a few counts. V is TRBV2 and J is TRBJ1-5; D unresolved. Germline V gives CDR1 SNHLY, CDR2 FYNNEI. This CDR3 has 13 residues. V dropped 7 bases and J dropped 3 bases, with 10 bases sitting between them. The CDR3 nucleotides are TGTGCCAGCAAACTGGCCCTCAATCAGCCCCAGCATTTT. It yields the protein CASKLALNQPQHF.

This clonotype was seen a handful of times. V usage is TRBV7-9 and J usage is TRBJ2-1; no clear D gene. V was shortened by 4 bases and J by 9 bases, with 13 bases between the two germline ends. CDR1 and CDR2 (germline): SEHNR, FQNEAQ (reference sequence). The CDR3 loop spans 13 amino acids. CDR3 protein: CASSSYLTVEQFF. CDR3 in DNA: TGTGCCAGCAGCTCCTACCTTACTGTTGAGCAGTTCTTC.

CDR3 sequence (DNA): TGTGCCAGCAGTTCCCTGGGGTTTAGGCAGCCCCAGCATTTT. The encoded protein is CASSSLGFRQPQHF. This chain links TRBV12-3 or TRBV12-4 with TRBJ1-5, with no clear D. CDR3 length: 14 residues. The V end was cut by 4 bases, the J end by 7 bases, with 14 bases between.

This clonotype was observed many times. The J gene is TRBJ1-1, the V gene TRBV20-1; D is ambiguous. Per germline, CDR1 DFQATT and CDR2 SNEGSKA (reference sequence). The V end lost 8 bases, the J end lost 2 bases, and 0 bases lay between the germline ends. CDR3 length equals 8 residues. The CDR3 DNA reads TGCAGTAACACTGAAGCTTTCTTT. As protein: CSNTEAFF.

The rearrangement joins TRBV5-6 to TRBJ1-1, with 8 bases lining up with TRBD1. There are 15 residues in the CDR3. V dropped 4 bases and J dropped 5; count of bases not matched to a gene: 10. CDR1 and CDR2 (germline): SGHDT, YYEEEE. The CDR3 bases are TGTGCCAGCAGCCCGGGTGACAGGGGAGGAACTGAAGCTTTCTTT. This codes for CASSPGDRGGTEAFF.

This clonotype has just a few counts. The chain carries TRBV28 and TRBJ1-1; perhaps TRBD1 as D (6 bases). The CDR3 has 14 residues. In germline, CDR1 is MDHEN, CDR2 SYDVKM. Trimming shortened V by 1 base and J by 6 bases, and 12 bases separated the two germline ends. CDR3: CASSLLQGVAEAFF. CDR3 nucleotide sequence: TGTGCCAGCAGTTTATTACAGGGAGTCGCTGAAGCTTTCTTT. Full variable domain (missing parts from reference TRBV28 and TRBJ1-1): DVKVTQSSRYLVKRTGEKVFLECVQDMDHENMFWYRQDPGLGLRLIYFSYDVKMKEKGDIPEGYSVSREKKERFSLILESASTNQTSMYLCASSLLQGVAEAFFGQGTRLTVV.

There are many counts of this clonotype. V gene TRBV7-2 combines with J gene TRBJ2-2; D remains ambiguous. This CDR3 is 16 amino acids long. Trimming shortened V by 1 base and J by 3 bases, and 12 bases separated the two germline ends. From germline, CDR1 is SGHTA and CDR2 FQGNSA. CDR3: CASSLGVSTDTGELFF. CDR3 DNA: TGTGCCAGCAGCTTAGGCGTGAGCACCGACACCGGGGAGCTGTTTTTT.

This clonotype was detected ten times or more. As DNA, the CDR3 is TGCAGTATAAGAGGGGAACAGGGGACAAACTTCTACAATGAGCAGTTCTTC. Translated, it gives CSIRGEQGTNFYNEQFF. The chain carries TRBV20-1 and TRBJ2-1; 7 nucleotides agree with TRBD1. CDR3 length: 17 residues. Per germline, CDR1 DFQATT and CDR2 SNEGSKA (reference sequence). V shed 8 bases and J 3 bases; nucleotides not matched to a gene: 19.

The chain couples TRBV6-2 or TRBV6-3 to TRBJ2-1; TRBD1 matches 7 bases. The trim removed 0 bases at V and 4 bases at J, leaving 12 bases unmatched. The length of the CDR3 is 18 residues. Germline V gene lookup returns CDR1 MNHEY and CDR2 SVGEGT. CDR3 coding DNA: TGTGCCAGCAGTTACTCGAGTACTGGGCCGGGACAGTACAATGAGCAGTTCTTC. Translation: CASSYSSTGPGQYNEQFF.

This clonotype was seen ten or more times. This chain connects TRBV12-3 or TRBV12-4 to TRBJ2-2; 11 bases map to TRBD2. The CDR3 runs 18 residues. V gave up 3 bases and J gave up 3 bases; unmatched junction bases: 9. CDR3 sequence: CASSFEASGGRYTGELFF. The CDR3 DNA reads TGTGCCAGCAGTTTTGAGGCTAGCGGGGGGCGATACACCGGGGAGCTGTTTTTT.

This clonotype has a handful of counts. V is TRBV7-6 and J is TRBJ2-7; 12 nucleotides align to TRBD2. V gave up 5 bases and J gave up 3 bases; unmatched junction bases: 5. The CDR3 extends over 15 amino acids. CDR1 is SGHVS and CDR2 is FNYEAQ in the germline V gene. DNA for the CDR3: TGTGCCAGCAGCGACACTAGCGGGGGGATCTACGAGCAGTACTTC. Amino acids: CASSDTSGGIYEQYF.

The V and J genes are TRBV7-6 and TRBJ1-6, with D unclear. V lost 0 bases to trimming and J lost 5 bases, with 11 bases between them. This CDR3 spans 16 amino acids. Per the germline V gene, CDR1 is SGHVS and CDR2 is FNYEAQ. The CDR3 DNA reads TGTGCCAGCAGCTTAGCGGCCCCTGGCGATAATTCACCCCTCCACTTT. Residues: CASSLAAPGDNSPLHF.